This TCR beta chain was captured in a study of T cell repertoires in cytomegalovirus infection. About the study: Selection of CMV epitopes for the study included recently identified HLA-C-restricted and well-studied HLA-B-restricted ones. In public TCR beta signatures, there were indications of both CMV infection and matching HLA type.

With regard to this clonotype: Its antigen is unidentified.

Study-level findings and limits: Predominance within the ex vivo response was attributable to HLA-C-restricted CMV-specific TCR beta clonotypes.

Per the germline V gene, CDR1 is LGHNA and CDR2 is YNFKEQ. Trimming removed 3 bases at V and 4 bases at J, with 9 bases between. This CDR3 is built from 13 residues. TCRdb called the reads again in MiXCR, with one record for every CDR3 protein. The sample has hundreds of thousands of distinct CDR3 sequences; 33% are singletons. The sample consisted of cultured PBMCs, taken from culture after CMV antigen stimulation. This rearrangement joins TRBV4-2 to TRBJ2-5; D tentatively fits TRBD1 or TRBD2 (5 bases each). The source is a human donor in good health (CMV status not recorded). Some clones in this sample may be carry-over from other donors' samples. CDR3 DNA: TGTGCCAGCAGCCAGAGGGGTGGAGAGACCCAGTACTTC. Translating gives CASSQRGGETQYF.